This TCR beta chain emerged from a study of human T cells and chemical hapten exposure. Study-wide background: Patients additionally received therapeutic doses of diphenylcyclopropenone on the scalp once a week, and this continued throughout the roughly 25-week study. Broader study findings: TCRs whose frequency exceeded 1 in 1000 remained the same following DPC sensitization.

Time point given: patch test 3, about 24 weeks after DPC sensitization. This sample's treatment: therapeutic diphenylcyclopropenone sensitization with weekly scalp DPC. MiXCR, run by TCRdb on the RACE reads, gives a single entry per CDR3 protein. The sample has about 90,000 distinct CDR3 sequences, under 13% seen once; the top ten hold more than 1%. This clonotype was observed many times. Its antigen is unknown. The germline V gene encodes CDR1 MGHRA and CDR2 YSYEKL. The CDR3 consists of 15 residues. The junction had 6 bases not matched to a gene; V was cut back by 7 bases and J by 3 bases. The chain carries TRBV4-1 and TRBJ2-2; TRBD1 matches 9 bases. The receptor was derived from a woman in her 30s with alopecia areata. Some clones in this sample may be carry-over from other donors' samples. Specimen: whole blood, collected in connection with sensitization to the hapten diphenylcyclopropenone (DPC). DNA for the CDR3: TGCGCCAGCAAGTTGGGACAGGGAGACACCGGGGAGCTGTTTTTT. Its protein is CASKLGQGDTGELFF.